Sequencing of this T cell receptor (beta chain) was carried out in a study of response to subunit inactivated influenza vaccine. Overall study results and limits: Authors suggested that a seasonal influenza vaccination recruits few new T cells each time.

Comments on this clonotype: Its antigen is as yet unknown.

TCRdb re-derived calls from the RT-PCR reads in MiXCR, one entry per CDR3 protein. The sample shows around 750,000 distinct CDR3 sequences, about 20% of them seen only once. V lost 3 bases, J lost 7 bases, and 9 bases lay in between. CDR1 is DFQATT, CDR2 SNEGSKA, per germline (reference sequence). The CDR3 runs to 11 residues. The chain is built from TRBV20-1 and TRBJ1-1; weak D call: TRBD1 (6 bases). The TCR was taken from a man in his forties or fifties who received an inactivated influenza vaccine. The sequenced sample was PBMCs from blood, obtained more than 4 days after vaccination. The CDR3 loop reads CSARGAVEAFF. The CDR3 nucleotides are TGCAGTGCTAGGGGGGCCGTTGAAGCTTTCTTT.